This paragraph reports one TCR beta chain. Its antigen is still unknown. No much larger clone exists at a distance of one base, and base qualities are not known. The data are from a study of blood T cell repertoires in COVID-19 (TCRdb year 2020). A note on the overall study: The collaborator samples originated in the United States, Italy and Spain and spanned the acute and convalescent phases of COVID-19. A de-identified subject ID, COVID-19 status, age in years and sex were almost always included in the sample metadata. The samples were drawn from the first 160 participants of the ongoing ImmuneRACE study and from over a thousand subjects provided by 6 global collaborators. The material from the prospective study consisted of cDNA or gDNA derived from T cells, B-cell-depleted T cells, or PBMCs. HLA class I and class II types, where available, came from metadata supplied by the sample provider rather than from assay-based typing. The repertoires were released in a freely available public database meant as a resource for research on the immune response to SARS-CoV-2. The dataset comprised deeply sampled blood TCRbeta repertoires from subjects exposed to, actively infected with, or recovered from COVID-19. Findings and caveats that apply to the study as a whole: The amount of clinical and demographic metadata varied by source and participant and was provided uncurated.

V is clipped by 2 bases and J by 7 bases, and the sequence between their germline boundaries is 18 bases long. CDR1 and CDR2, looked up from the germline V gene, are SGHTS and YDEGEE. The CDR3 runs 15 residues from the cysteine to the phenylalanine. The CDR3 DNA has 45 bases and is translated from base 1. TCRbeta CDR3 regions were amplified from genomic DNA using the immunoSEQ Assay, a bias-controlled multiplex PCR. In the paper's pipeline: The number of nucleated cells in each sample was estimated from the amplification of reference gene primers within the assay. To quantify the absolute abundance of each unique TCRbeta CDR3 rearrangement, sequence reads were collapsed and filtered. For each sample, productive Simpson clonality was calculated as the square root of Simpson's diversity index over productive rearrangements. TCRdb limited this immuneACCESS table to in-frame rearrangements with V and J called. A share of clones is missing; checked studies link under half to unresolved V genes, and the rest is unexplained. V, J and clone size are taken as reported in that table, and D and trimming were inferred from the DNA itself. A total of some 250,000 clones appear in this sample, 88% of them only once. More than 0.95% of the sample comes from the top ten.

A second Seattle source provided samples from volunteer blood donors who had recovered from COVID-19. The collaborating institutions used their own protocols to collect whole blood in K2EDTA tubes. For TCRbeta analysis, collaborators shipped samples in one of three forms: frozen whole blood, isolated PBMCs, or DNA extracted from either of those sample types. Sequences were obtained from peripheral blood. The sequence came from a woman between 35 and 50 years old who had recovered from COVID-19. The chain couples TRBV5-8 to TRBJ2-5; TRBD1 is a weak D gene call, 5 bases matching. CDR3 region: CASSLAGKYFGTQYF. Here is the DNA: TGTGCCAGCAGCTTAGCAGGGAAGTATTTCGGGACCCAGTACTTC.